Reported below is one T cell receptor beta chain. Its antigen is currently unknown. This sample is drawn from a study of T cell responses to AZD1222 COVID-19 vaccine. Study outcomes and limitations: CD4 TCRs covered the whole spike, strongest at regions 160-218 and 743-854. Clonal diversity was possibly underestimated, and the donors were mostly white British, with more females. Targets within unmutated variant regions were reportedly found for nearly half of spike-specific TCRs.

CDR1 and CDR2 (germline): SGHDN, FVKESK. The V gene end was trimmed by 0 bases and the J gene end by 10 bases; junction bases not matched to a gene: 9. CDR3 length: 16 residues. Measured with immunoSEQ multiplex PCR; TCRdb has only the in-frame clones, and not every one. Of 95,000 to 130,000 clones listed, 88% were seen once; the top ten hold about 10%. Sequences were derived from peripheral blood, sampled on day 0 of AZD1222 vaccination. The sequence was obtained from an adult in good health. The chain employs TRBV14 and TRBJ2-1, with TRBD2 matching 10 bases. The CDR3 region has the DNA TGTGCCAGCAGCCAAGATGGTAGTAGCGGGAGGAACGAGCAGTTCTTC. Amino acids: CASSQDGSSGRNEQFF. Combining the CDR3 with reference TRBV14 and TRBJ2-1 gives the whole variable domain EAGVTQFPSHSVIEKGQTVTLRCDPISGHDNLYWYRRVMGKEIKFLLHFVKESKQDESGMPNNRFLAERTGGTYSTLKVQPAELEDSGVYFCASSQDGSSGRNEQFFGPGTRLTVL.